This T cell receptor (beta chain) was captured by sequencing in a study of T cell responses to AZD1222 COVID-19 vaccine. Germline assignment: CDR1 GTSNPN and CDR2 SVGIG (reference sequence). This CDR3 is built from 15 residues. The V gene lost 5 bases and the J gene lost 9 bases, with 20 bases spanning the gap. The study, taken as a whole, reports: Reportedly, nearly half the spike-specific TCRs target unmutated variant regions.

Repertoires were generated with immunoSEQ multiplex PCR, while TCRdb's copy carries only in-frame clones and drops some. The data show around 180,000 clones, with around 92% seen just once and 9.2% held by the top ten. For this clone: Its antigen is still unknown.

This receptor was taken from an adult in good health. The specimen was peripheral blood, collected on day 0 of AZD1222 vaccination. V is TRBV30 and J is TRBJ1-6, with D possibly matching TRBD1 (6 bases). The CDR3 DNA reads TGTGCCTGGGACCCGCGGGGTCAGGGGAGTTCACCCCTCCACTTT. Translated, it gives CAWDPRGQGSSPLHF.